What follows describes a single T cell receptor (beta chain). The sample holds a few counts of this clonotype. There is no known antigen for this receptor. Qualities for individual bases were not recorded, and no much larger clone is one base off. V loses 1 base at its end and J loses 2 bases; junction bases beyond the gene matches: 1. The CDR1 and CDR2 encoded by the germline V gene (reference sequence) are SGHNT and YYREEE. The CDR3 goes from the cysteine to the phenylalanine over 14 residues. Of the read, only the CDR3 DNA is kept; its 42 bases are in frame from base 1. The data were produced on an Illumina HiSeq 1500. TCRdb's own reprocessing of the public reads used fastp at Q25 and MiXCR and kept productive beta chains. Here each entry gathers all rows of one CDR3 protein and keeps the most common genes and DNA. This sample comprises some 400,000 distinct CDR3 sequences, around 18% of them detected only once. 8.7% of the sample rests with the top ten.

This record belongs to a study of T cell repertoires in cytomegalovirus infection (dated by TCRdb to about 2019). About the study as a whole: The HLA type of each donor mattered for the analysis, because public TCR beta signatures pointed to carriage of CMV infection along with the matching HLA type. The full study reports these points: In the ex vivo response, HLA-C-restricted CMV-specific TCR beta clonotypes were dominant, and in two of eight donors the single most frequent clonotype came from this HLA-C-restricted group. In both this cohort and an independent roughly 330-donor cohort, the cumulative frequency of public TCR beta family members distinguished carriers of CMV infection plus the relevant HLA type.

The chain is encoded by TRBV5-4 joined to TRBJ2-5; 8 of the junction bases match TRBD1. This clonotype originated in a human donor in good health (CMV status not recorded). Some clones in this sample may be carry-over from other donors' samples. Sequencing was carried out using PBMCs. The nucleotide sequence reads as follows: TGTGCCAGCAGCTTGTGGGACAGGCAAGAGACCCAGTACTTC. This encodes CASSLWDRQETQYF.